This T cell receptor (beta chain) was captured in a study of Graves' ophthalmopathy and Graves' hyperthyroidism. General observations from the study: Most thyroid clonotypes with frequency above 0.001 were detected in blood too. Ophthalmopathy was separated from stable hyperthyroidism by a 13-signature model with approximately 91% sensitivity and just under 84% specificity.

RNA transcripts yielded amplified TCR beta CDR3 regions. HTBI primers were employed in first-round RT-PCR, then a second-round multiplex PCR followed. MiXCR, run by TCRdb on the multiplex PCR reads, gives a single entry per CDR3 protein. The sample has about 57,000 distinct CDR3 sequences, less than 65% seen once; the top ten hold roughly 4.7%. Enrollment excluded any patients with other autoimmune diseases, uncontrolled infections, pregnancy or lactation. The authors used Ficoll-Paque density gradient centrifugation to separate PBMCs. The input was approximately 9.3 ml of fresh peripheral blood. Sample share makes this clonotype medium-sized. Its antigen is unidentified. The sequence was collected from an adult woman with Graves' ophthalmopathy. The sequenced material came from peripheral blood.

The CDR3 reads CASSELRGTGMRTQYF. For the CDR3, the DNA is TGTGCCAGCAGTGAACTCAGGGGGACAGGAATGAGGACCCAGTACTTC. V and J are TRBV25-1 and TRBJ2-5, with TRBD1 matching over 8 bases. The V and J ends lost 2 bases and 7 bases, in that order; junction bases with no gene match: 12. CDR1 is MGHDK, CDR2 SYGVNS, per germline. The CDR3 loop spans 16 amino acids.